This TCR beta chain appears in the sequencing data of a study of response to subunit inactivated influenza vaccine. The study, taken as a whole, reports: Authors proposed each seasonal influenza vaccination draws in few new T cells.

As for this clonotype: The antigen remains unidentified.

CDR3 size: 12 residues. Deletions cut 1 base from V and 6 bases from J, with 6 bases between. Germline lookup yields CDR1 SEHNR and CDR2 FQNEAQ (reference sequence). TCRdb re-derived calls from the RT-PCR reads in MiXCR, one entry per CDR3 protein. The sample has around 580,000 distinct CDR3 sequences; 14% are singletons. The receptor was isolated from a man between 45 and 60 years old who received an inactivated influenza vaccine. The rearrangement uses TRBV7-9 and TRBJ1-2; D is unresolved. The sample was PBMCs from blood, taken 11 to 12 days after vaccination. This chain's CDR3 is CASSLEGNGYTF. CDR3 nucleotides: TGTGCCAGCAGCTTAGAGGGCAATGGCTACACCTTC.